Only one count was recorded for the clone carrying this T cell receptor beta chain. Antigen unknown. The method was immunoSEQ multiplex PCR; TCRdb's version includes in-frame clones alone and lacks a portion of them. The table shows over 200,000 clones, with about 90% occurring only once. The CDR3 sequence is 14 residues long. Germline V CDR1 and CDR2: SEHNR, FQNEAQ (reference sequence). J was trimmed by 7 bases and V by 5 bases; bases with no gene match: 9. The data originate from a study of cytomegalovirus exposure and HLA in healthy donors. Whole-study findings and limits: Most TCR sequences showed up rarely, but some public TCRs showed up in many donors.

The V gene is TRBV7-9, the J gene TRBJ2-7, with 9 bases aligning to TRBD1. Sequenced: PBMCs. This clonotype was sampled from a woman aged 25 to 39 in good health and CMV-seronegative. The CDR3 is CASSLTGGGSEQYF. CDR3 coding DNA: TGTGCCAGCAGCCTGACAGGGGGAGGATCGGAGCAGTACTTC.